These 14 T cell receptor beta chains originate from one sample sequenced in a study of prognosis after radiotherapy for stage I lung cancer. The study amplified the TCR beta CDR3 region from genomic DNA. This amplification was carried out by two rounds of multiplex PCR. Gene-specific primers for each TRBV and TRBJ gene drove first-round PCR. Each CDR3 protein gets one entry after TCRdb re-called the multiplex PCR reads with MiXCR. The sample yields roughly 20,000 distinct CDR3 sequences, around three fifths seen once. Sequences were derived from PBMCs, sampled before or after stereotactic body radiation therapy (not recorded which). The receptors stem from a donor at least 50 years old with non-small cell lung cancer.

A note on this clonotype: Given a far larger clone just one base away, this is likely a sequencing read error. The rearrangement uses TRBV11-2 and TRBJ2-3; possible D gene TRBD2, 6 bases. Germline-derived CDR1 and CDR2 are SGHAT and FQNNGV. The CDR3 runs 14 residues. In DNA form, the CDR3 reads TGTGCCAGCAGCGATACCCCCGGGAGTAACGAGAAGTACTTC. Its translation is CASSDTPGSNEKYF.

About this clonotype itself: One end of the junction is discordant with germline, which a read error may explain. The rearrangement joins TRBV7-2 to TRBJ1-2; 7 bases map to TRBD1. The CDR3 length is 16 residues. The germline gives CDR1 SGHTA, CDR2 FQGNSA. DNA of the CDR3: TGTGCCATCAGCTCCGGGGTCCGACAGGGATCCTATGGCTACACCTTC. This translates into CAISSGVRQGSYGYTF.

This clonotype was seen many times. CDR3 nucleotides: TGTGCCAGCAGTAACGATGGGGGGGGAGGTGAGCAGTTCTTC. This sequence encodes CASSNDGGGGEQFF. This chain links TRBV6-4 with TRBJ2-1, with 7 bases lining up with TRBD2. V lost 5 bases, J lost 9 bases, and 10 bases stayed unmatched. The CDR3 is made up of 14 amino acids. The germline CDR1 and CDR2 sequences are MRHNA and SNTAGT.

The chain employs TRBV6-2 or TRBV6-3 and TRBJ1-1; weak D call: TRBD1 (5 bases). The V end lost 4 bases, the J end lost 1 base, and 16 bases lay between the germline ends. This CDR3 region has 16 residues. CDR1 MNHEY and CDR2 SVGEGT come from the germline V gene. The CDR3 region has the DNA TGTGCCAGCAGTTCGTCCTCGGGGCTGGGGAACACTGAAGCTTTCTTT. This gives the protein CASSSSSGLGNTEAFF.

This clonotype was observed many times. The chain employs TRBV20-1 and TRBJ1-2, with D possibly matching TRBD1 (5 bases). Per the germline V gene, CDR1 is DFQATT and CDR2 is SNEGSKA (reference sequence). Trimming stripped 6 bases from V and 6 bases from J, with 11 bases between. The CDR3 loop spans 11 amino acids. Here the CDR3 DNA reads TGCAGTGCCAGGGATTTTGATGGCTACACCTTC. Protein: CSARDFDGYTF.

This clonotype rates as medium-sized. The chain uses TRBV6-1 and TRBJ2-1; 10 nucleotides line up with TRBD2. This CDR3 comprises 15 residues. The germline gives CDR1 MNHNS, CDR2 SASEGT. V lost 11 bases and J lost 8; bases outside the gene matches: 15. The CDR3 here is CALQSQSSGRYEQFF. CDR3 DNA: TGTGCCCTTCAAAGTCAATCTAGCGGGAGATATGAGCAGTTCTTC.

To note about this clonotype: A much larger clone lies a single base off, so this may be a read error. V and J are TRBV29-1 and TRBJ2-3; 12 nucleotides align to TRBD2. Trimming took 5 bases from V and 0 from J; bases not matched to a gene: 9. The germline CDR1 and CDR2 sequences are SQVTM and ANQGSEA. CDR3 size: 17 residues. CDR3 region: CSVLLAGGYSSTDTQYF. CDR3 bases: TGCAGCGTTCTCCTAGCGGGAGGGTATTCTAGCACAGATACGCAGTATTTT.

The chain uses TRBV16 and TRBJ1-5; 10 bases agree with TRBD1. The CDR3 is made up of 15 amino acids. V dropped 3 bases and J dropped 5; count of bases not matched to a gene: 4. Germline CDR1 is KGHSY and CDR2 is FQNENV. This CDR3 reads CASSQGTGEDQPQHF. The CDR3 DNA sequence: TGTGCCAGCAGCCAGGGGACAGGGGAGGATCAGCCCCAGCATTTT.

This sequence joins TRBV5-1 and TRBJ2-7; D is unclear. This CDR3 comprises 14 residues. V lost 4 bases to trimming and J lost 3 bases, with 14 bases between them. The germline CDR1 and CDR2 sequences are SGHRS and YFSETQ. CDR3 DNA sequence: TGCGCCAGCAGCCCGCGGACCGGCTTCTACGAGCAGTACTTC. Its protein is CASSPRTGFYEQYF. The entire variable domain, with the rest obtained from reference TRBV5-1 and TRBJ2-7, is as follows: KAGVTQTPRYLIKTRGQQVTLSCSPISGHRSVSWYQQTPGQGLQFLFEYFSETQRNKGNFPGRFSGRQFSNSRSEMNVSTLELGDSALYLCASSPRTGFYEQYFGPGTRLTVT.

The chain uses TRBV11-2 and TRBJ2-3; a weak D match, TRBD1 (5 bases). The V gene lost 0 bases and the J gene lost 0 bases, with 13 bases spanning the gap. The CDR3 covers 17 residues. CDR1 and CDR2 (germline): SGHAT, FQNNGV. Written as DNA, the CDR3 is TGTGCCAGCAGCTTAGATCCTGGGGCATCTAGCACAGATACGCAGTATTTT. It translates to CASSLDPGASSTDTQYF.

Details on this clonotype: A far larger clone is one nucleotide away, so this likely arose from a read error. This chain links TRBV6-1 with TRBJ2-1; 7 bases line up with TRBD1. The DNA end is a closer match to TRBJ2-7, so the J assignment may be wrong. Germline CDR1 and CDR2: MNHNS and SASEGT. There are 16 residues in the CDR3. CDR3 sequence reads: CASSEPPGQWSDEQYF. CDR3 DNA sequence: TGTGCCAGCAGTGAACCTCCGGGACAGTGGTCCGACGAGCAGTACTTC.

This CDR3 reads CASSDQQGVSTRELFF. The CDR3 DNA reads as TGTGCCAGCAGTGACCAGCAGGGCGTATCAACCCGGGAGCTGTTTTTT. This chain joins TRBV6-4 and TRBJ2-2, with a possible D match to TRBD1 (5 bases). CDR3 size: 16 residues. Germline V CDR1 and CDR2: MRHNA, SNTAGT. V lost 2 bases, J lost 9 bases, and 19 bases lay in between.

The CDR3 DNA follows: TGTGCCACCAGCAGAGGAGTGGTGACAGGGGGTCAGCCCCAGCATTTT. As protein: CATSRGVVTGGQPQHF. V is TRBV15 and J is TRBJ1-5; the match to TRBD1 covers 9 bases. V trimming: 1 base; J trimming: 6 bases; junction bases outside the gene matches: 7. CDR1 and CDR2 from the germline V gene are LNHNV and YYDKDF (reference sequence). The CDR3 has 16 residues.

This clonotype showed up just a few times. The chain couples TRBV30 to TRBJ2-1, with 8 bases fitting TRBD2. CDR1 and CDR2 (germline): GTSNPN, SVGIG (reference sequence). The junction had 11 bases not matched to a gene; V was cut back by 7 bases and J by 3 bases. The CDR3 is made up of 15 amino acids. Here the CDR3 reads CASRKTSGDYNEQFF. The CDR3 DNA sequence: TGTGCCTCCCGAAAAACTAGCGGAGACTACAATGAGCAGTTCTTC.